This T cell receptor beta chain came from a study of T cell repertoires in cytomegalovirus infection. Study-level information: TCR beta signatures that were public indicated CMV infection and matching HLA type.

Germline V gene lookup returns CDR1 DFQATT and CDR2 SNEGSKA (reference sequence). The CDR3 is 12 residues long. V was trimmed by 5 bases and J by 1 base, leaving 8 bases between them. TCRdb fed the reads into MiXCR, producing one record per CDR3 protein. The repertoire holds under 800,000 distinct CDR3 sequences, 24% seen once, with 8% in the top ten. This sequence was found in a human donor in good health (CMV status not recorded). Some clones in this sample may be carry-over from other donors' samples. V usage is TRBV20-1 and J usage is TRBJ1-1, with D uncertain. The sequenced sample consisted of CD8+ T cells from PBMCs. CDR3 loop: CSAEFWNTEAFF. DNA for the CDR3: TGCAGTGCTGAGTTTTGGAACACTGAAGCTTTCTTT.